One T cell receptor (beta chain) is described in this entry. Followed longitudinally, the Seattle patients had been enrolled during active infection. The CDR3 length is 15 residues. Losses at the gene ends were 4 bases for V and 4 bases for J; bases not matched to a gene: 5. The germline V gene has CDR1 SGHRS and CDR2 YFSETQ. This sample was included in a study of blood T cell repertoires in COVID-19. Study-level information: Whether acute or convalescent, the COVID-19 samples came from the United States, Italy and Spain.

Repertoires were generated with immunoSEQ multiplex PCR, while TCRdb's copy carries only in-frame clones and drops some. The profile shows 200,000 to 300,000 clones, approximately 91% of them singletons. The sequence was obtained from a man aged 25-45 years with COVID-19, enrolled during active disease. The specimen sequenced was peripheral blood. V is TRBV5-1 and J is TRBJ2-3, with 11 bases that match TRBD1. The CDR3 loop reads CASSPGTGGSDTQYF. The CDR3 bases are TGCGCCAGCAGCCCCGGGACAGGGGGATCAGATACGCAGTATTTT.